One sample yielded the 25 T cell receptor beta chains listed below, sequenced in a study of CD8 T cells in Susac syndrome. It was with random hexamers that roughly 0.45 to 1 ug RNA was reverse transcribed. TCRdb itself ran the immunoSEQ multiplex PCR reads through MiXCR, one entry per CDR3 protein. The sample holds around 130,000 distinct CDR3 sequences, roughly 94% seen once. Sequences were obtained from CD4+ T cells from PBMCs. Receptor source: a human donor in good health.

V and J are TRBV19 and TRBJ1-2, with D unclear. The germline gives CDR1 LNHDA, CDR2 SQIVND (reference sequence). The CDR3 loop spans 13 amino acids. Trimming cost V 5 bases and J 2 bases, with 9 bases left between them. The CDR3 protein is CASSQSRNYGYTF. DNA for the CDR3: TGTGCCAGTAGTCAAAGCCGGAACTATGGCTACACCTTC.

This clonotype was recorded once. V is TRBV6-2 or TRBV6-3 and J is TRBJ2-7; D remains unclear. Germline values: CDR1 MNHEY, CDR2 SVGEGT. The germline V and J ends were trimmed by 2 bases and 1 base, with 6 bases remaining between them. The CDR3 extends over 13 amino acids. The chain's CDR3 is CASSYEHSYEQYF. CDR3 coding DNA: TGTGCCAGCAGTTACGAGCATTCCTACGAGCAGTACTTC.

The chain employs TRBV3-1 and TRBJ1-2; TRBD1 matches at 9 bases. V lost 4 bases, J lost 7 bases, and 10 bases stayed unmatched. CDR3 size: 15 residues. In germline, CDR1 is LGHDT, CDR2 YNNKEL (reference sequence). CDR3 coding DNA: TGTGCCAGCAGCCCCTCCACAGGGGGCGCGGCTGGCTACACCTTC. The encoded protein is CASSPSTGGAAGYTF.

The CDR3 region is CSAGTGVSGYTF. The CDR3 DNA reads as TGCAGCGCCGGGACAGGGGTTTCTGGCTACACCTTC. This chain joins TRBV29-1 and TRBJ1-2; 10 positions agree with TRBD1. The trim removed 7 bases at V and 7 bases at J, leaving 6 bases unmatched. The CDR3 contains 12 residues. From germline, CDR1 is SQVTM and CDR2 ANQGSEA.

V is TRBV18 and J is TRBJ2-5; unclear D gene. Germline CDR1 reads KGHSH; CDR2 reads LQKENI. The V and J ends lost 3 bases and 0 bases respectively, with 14 bases between them. The CDR3 consists of 16 residues. CDR3 in DNA: TGTGCCAGCTCACCCCGGGCAGGACCGTACCAAGAGACCCAGTACTTC. Translating it yields CASSPRAGPYQETQYF.

This sequence joins TRBV7-2 and TRBJ2-3; TRBD2 matches 14 bases. Germline CDR1 is SGHTA and CDR2 is FQGNSA. The CDR3 covers 17 residues. Trimming at V came to 4 bases and at J to 3 bases, leaving 6 bases not matched to a gene. CDR3 bases: TGTGCCAGCAGCTCGACTAGCGGGAGGGTTCGTACAGATACGCAGTATTTT. Amino acid sequence: CASSSTSGRVRTDTQYF.

This rearrangement joins TRBV2 to TRBJ2-6, with TRBD1 matching 11 bases. J lost 1 base, V lost 6 bases, and 5 bases had no gene match. This CDR3 is 17 amino acids long. Germline CDR1 is SNHLY and CDR2 is FYNNEI. CDR3 sequence (DNA): TGTGCCAGCAGCCCGGGACAGGGGGTGTCTGGGGCCAACGTCCTGACTTTC. It specifies CASSPGQGVSGANVLTF. The full variable domain, its missing parts supplied by reference TRBV2 and TRBJ2-6, is EPEVTQTPSHQVTQMGQEVILRCVPISNHLYFYWYRQILGQKVEFLVSFYNNEISEKSEIFDDQFSVERPDGSNFTLKIRSTKLEDSAMYFCASSPGQGVSGANVLTFGAGSRLTVL.

This clonotype was observed once. The chain couples TRBV28 to TRBJ2-7; TRBD1 matches at 9 bases. V shed 11 bases, J shed 0 bases, and the junction held 5 bases outside the gene matches. The CDR3 has 13 residues. Germline CDR1 and CDR2: MDHEN and SYDVKM. Here the CDR3 reads CAATGGSSYEQYF. As DNA, the CDR3 is TGTGCCGCCACAGGGGGCAGCTCCTACGAGCAGTACTTC. Full variable domain (rest looked up from reference TRBV28 and TRBJ2-7): DVKVTQSSRYLVKRTGEKVFLECVQDMDHENMFWYRQDPGLGLRLIYFSYDVKMKEKGDIPEGYSVSREKKERFSLILESASTNQTSMYLCAATGGSSYEQYFGPGTRLTVT.

The chain recombines TRBV23-1 with TRBJ1-1; D unresolved. TRBV23-1 qualifies as an ORF whose function is uncertain. The CDR3 has 16 amino acids. The V and J ends lost 2 bases and 4 bases respectively, with 17 bases between them. The CDR3 is CASSQGFSGRCTEAFF. The CDR3 DNA reads as TGCGCCAGCAGTCAAGGTTTTTCAGGTAGGTGCACTGAAGCTTTCTTT.

V is TRBV6-5 and J is TRBJ2-4; D unresolved. The CDR3 extends over 13 amino acids. Deletions cut 6 bases from V and 14 bases from J, with 20 bases between. The V gene's germline CDR1 is MNHEY and CDR2 SVGAGI. The CDR3 is CASSRTETGPKYF. The CDR3 nucleotides are TGTGCCAGCAGCCGGACGGAGACCGGGCCTAAGTACTTC.

The genes are TRBV7-3 and TRBJ2-6; D unresolved. Germline CDR1 is SGHTA and CDR2 is FQGTGA. The germline V and J ends were trimmed by 5 bases and 0 bases, with 8 bases remaining between them. This CDR3 contains 15 residues. CDR3 in amino acids: CASSQQTSGANVLTF. The DNA of the CDR3 is TGTGCCAGCAGCCAACAGACCTCTGGGGCCAACGTCCTGACTTTC.

In this sample, this clonotype turned up once. The chain combines TRBV15 with TRBJ2-1; TRBD2 agrees at 13 bases. J was trimmed by 10 bases and V by 5 bases; bases with no gene match: 11. CDR1 LNHNV and CDR2 YYDKDF come from the germline V gene (reference sequence). This CDR3 contains 16 residues. The CDR3 coding sequence is TGTGCCACCAGCTCCGGTGGACTAGCGGGAGTCGTCGAGCAGTTCTTC. The encoded protein is CATSSGGLAGVVEQFF.

CDR3 DNA sequence: TGTGCCAGCAGTTCCCTCTCGACAGGACTTAATGAAAAACTGTTTTTT. Translating it yields CASSSLSTGLNEKLFF. The J gene is TRBJ1-4, the V gene TRBV12-3 or TRBV12-4, with D possibly being TRBD1 (6 bases). Trimming took off 4 bases at V and 4 bases at J, with 16 bases between the two ends. There are 16 residues in the CDR3.

This chain links TRBV6-6 with TRBJ1-4; no clear D. The CDR3 runs 14 residues. Germline CDR1 is MNHNY and CDR2 is SVGAGI (reference sequence). Trimming removed 3 bases from V and 6 bases from J, with 11 bases in between. CDR3 sequence (DNA): TGTGCCAGCAGTTATAAGGGCGTTGATGAAAAACTGTTTTTT. Translated, it gives CASSYKGVDEKLFF.

V usage is TRBV19 and J usage is TRBJ1-5, with D possibly being TRBD1 (6 bases). The CDR3 has 14 amino acids. Looked up from germline, CDR1 is LNHDA and CDR2 is SQIVND (reference sequence). V was pared by 7 bases and J by 7 bases, with 17 bases between. CDR3 sequence (DNA): TGTGCCAGTAAGGGGGGACGGTCACGACAGCCCCAGCATTTT. Translating gives CASKGGRSRQPQHF.

The CDR3 sequence: CASSHHGEYTIYF. In DNA form, the CDR3 reads TGTGCCAGCAGCCATCATGGGGAGTACACCATATATTTT. V gene TRBV14 combines with J gene TRBJ1-3; D gene unclear. CDR3 size: 13 residues. V was clipped by 3 bases and J by 8 bases, with 11 bases between them. Germline lookup yields CDR1 SGHDN and CDR2 FVKESK. The full variable domain, its missing parts supplied by reference TRBV14 and TRBJ1-3, is EAGVTQFPSHSVIEKGQTVTLRCDPISGHDNLYWYRRVMGKEIKFLLHFVKESKQDESGMPNNRFLAERTGGTYSTLKVQPAELEDSGVYFCASSHHGEYTIYFGEGSWLTVV.

This chain joins TRBV20-1 and TRBJ2-5; no clear D gene. The length of the CDR3 is 12 residues. Germline V gives CDR1 DFQATT, CDR2 SNEGSKA (reference sequence). Trimming cost V 5 bases and J 6 bases, with 13 bases left between them. The DNA for the CDR3 is TGCAGTGCTGGGGTGGCCCTGAAGACCCAGTACTTC. Its translation is CSAGVALKTQYF.

J is TRBJ1-1 and V is TRBV6-5, with D unclear. CDR3 length: 11 residues. Per the germline V gene, CDR1 is MNHEY and CDR2 is SVGAGI. Trimming left V 7 bases short and J 8 bases short, with 11 bases between. In DNA form, the CDR3 reads TGTGCCAGCACCGAGGGCCTAGAAGCTTTCTTT. Protein: CASTEGLEAFF.

This chain's CDR3 is CSASRGGSTDTQYF. The CDR3 DNA reads TGCAGTGCCTCAAGAGGCGGCAGCACAGATACGCAGTATTTT. The chain uses TRBV20-1 and TRBJ2-3, with D hard to call. Trimming shortened V by 6 bases and J by 0 bases, and 13 bases separated the two germline ends. The CDR3 covers 14 residues. Per germline, CDR1 DFQATT and CDR2 SNEGSKA (reference sequence).

This clonotype was detected only once. This chain connects TRBV7-2 to TRBJ2-3; TRBD2 aligns across 8 bases. Germline assignment: CDR1 SGHTA and CDR2 FQGNSA. The CDR3 has 16 amino acids. With V trimmed by 1 base and J by 1 base, 4 bases remained unmatched. As DNA, the CDR3 is TGTGCCAGCAGCTTAGGGACTAGCAGAGGCACAGATACGCAGTATTTT. This encodes CASSLGTSRGTDTQYF.

This clonotype was recorded only once. The V gene is TRBV30, the J gene TRBJ1-2; no firm D call. Trimming removed 2 bases at V and 4 bases at J, with 11 bases between. Germline V gene sequence: CDR1 GTSNPN, CDR2 SVGIG (reference sequence). There are 13 residues in the CDR3. CDR3 sequence (DNA): TGTGCCTGGAGTTTCGTCCAAGCCTATGGCTACACCTTC. As protein: CAWSFVQAYGYTF. The variable domain in full, with the rest retrieved from reference TRBV30 and TRBJ1-2, is SQTIHQWPATLVQPVGSPLSLECTVEGTSNPNLYWYRQAAGRGLQLLFYSVGIGQISSEVPQNLSASRPQDRQFILSSKKLLLSDSGFYLCAWSFVQAYGYTFGSGTRLTVV.

V and J are TRBV5-1 and TRBJ2-5, with unresolved D. Germline-derived CDR1 and CDR2 are SGHRS and YFSETQ. Trimming removed 4 bases from V and 3 bases from J, with 16 bases in between. The CDR3 loop spans 15 amino acids. The CDR3 region has the DNA TGCGCCAGCAGCCCCTCGGGTAGGAGTGAAGAGACCCAGTACTTC. Amino acids: CASSPSGRSEETQYF.

The chain has TRBV29-1 and TRBJ2-3; TRBD2 agrees at 11 bases. Looked up from germline, CDR1 is SQVTM and CDR2 is ANQGSEA. Germline trimming cut 6 bases from V and 0 bases from J; bases unmatched to any gene: 8. CDR3 length: 16 amino acids. The chain's CDR3 is CSVLGLADRSTDTQYF. Written as DNA, the CDR3 is TGCAGCGTCCTGGGACTAGCGGACCGAAGCACAGATACGCAGTATTTT.

The chain uses TRBV7-3 and TRBJ1-1; D not certain. The germline V and J ends were trimmed by 4 bases and 1 base, with 7 bases remaining between them. This CDR3 spans 13 amino acids. The V gene's germline CDR1 is SGHTA and CDR2 FQGTGA. CDR3 loop: CASSYDGNTEAFF. The CDR3 DNA reads as TGTGCCAGCAGCTACGACGGGAACACTGAAGCTTTCTTT.

The J gene is TRBJ2-2, the V gene TRBV7-9; 7 nucleotides line up with TRBD1. Germline CDR1 SEHNR, CDR2 FQNEAQ (reference sequence). The trim removed 1 base at V and 1 base at J, leaving 3 bases unmatched. This CDR3 contains 16 residues. CDR3 DNA: TGTGCCAGCAGCTTAGGGGACAGCTTGAACACCGGGGAGCTGTTTTTT. Amino acid sequence: CASSLGDSLNTGELFF.